This TCR beta chain derives from a study of regulatory T cells in long-lasting Graves disease. This clonotype was detected many times. The time point: persistent/refractory GD, antithyroid drugs over 5 years with positive TRAb. PBMCs were the source of the RNA used for TCR sequencing. Both iRepertoire HTBI primers and Arm-PCR of CDR3 regions were used to build the TCR beta libraries. A single record per CDR3 protein comes from TCRdb applying MiXCR to the multiplex PCR reads. The sample contains a few hundred thousand distinct CDR3 sequences, about a quarter of which appear only once. Germline-derived CDR1 and CDR2 are LNHNV and YYDKDF (reference sequence). This CDR3 comprises 12 residues. With 6 bases removed from V and 3 bases from J, the gap between germline ends came to 8 bases.

The sample consisted of peripheral blood mononuclear cells (PBMCs), taken when the disease was refractory, from a patient treated with antithyroid drugs. This receptor was identified in a female donor with Graves disease. V and J are TRBV15 and TRBJ2-5, with D uncertain. The CDR3 reads CATSDTEETQYF. DNA of the CDR3: TGTGCCACCAGTGACACCGAAGAGACCCAGTACTTC.